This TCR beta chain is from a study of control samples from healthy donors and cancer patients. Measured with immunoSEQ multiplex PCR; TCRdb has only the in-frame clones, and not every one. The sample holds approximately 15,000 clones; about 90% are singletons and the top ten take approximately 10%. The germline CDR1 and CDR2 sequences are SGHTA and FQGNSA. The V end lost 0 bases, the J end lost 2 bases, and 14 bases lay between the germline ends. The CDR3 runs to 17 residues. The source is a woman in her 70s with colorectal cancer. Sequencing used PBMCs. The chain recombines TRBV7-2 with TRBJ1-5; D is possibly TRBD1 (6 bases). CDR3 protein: CASSLARGGLGNQPQHF. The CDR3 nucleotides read TGTGCCAGCAGCTTAGCGCGGGGGGGGCTTGGCAATCAGCCCCAGCATTTT.